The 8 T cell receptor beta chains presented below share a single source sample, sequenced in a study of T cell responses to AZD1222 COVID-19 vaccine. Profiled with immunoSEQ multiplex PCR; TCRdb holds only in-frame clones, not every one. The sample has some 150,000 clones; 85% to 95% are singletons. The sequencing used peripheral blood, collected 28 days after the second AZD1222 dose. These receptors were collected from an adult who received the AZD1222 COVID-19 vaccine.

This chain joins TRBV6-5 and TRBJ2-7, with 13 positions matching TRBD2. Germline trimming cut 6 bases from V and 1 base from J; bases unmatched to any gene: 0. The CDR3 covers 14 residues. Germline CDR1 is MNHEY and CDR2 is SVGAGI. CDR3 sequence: CASRLAGGSYEQYF. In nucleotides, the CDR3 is TGTGCCAGCAGACTAGCGGGGGGGTCCTACGAGCAGTACTTC.

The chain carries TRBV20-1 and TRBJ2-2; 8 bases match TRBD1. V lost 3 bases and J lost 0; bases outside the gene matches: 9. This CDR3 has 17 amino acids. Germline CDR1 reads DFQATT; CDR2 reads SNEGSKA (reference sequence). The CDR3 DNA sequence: TGCAGTGCTAGTAGGGACAGGCTCAACGCGAACACCGGGGAGCTGTTTTTT. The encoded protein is CSASRDRLNANTGELFF.

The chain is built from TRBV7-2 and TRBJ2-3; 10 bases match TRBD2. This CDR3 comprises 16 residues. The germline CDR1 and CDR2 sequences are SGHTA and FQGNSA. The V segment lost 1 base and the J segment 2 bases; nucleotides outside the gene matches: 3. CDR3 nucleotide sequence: TGTGCCAGCAGCTTAGGGAGCGGGAGGGCCACAGATACGCAGTATTTT. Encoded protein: CASSLGSGRATDTQYF.

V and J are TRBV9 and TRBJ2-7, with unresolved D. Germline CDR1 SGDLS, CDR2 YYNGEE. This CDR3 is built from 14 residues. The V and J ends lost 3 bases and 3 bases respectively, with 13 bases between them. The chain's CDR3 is CASSAGLGNYEQYF. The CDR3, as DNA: TGTGCCAGCAGCGCCGGTCTGGGGAACTACGAGCAGTACTTC.

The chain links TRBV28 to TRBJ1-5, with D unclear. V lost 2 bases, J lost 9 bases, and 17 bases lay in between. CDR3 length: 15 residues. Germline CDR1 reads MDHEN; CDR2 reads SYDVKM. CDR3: CASSLAPLVAGPQHF. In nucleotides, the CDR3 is TGTGCCAGCAGTTTAGCCCCCCTCGTGGCAGGGCCCCAGCATTTT.

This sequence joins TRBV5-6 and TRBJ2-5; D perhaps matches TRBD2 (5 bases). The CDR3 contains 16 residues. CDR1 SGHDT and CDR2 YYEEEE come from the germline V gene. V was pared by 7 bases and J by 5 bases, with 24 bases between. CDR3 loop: CASRTAGLDRRETQYF. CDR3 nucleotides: TGTGCCAGCCGAACCGCCGGACTCGACCGGAGGGAGACCCAGTACTTC.

The CDR3 region has the DNA TGTGCCAGCAGTGGATGGGGCGGGGGCTTTTACTACGAGCAGTACTTC. Translating gives CASSGWGGGFYYEQYF. The chain couples TRBV6-1 to TRBJ2-7; D might be TRBD2 (7 bases). The CDR3 consists of 16 residues. Per germline, CDR1 MNHNS and CDR2 SASEGT. V lost 4 bases and J lost 3, with 19 bases in between.

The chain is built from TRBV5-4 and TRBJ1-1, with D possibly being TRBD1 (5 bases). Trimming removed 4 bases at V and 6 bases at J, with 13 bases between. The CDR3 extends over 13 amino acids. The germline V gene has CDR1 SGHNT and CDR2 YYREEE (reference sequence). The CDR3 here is CASSMGPNAEAFF. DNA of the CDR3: TGTGCCAGCAGCATGGGACCCAACGCTGAAGCTTTCTTT.